This TCR beta chain was observed in a study of cytomegalovirus exposure and HLA in healthy donors (TCRdb year 2017). General notes on the study: According to an earlier analysis of several hundred of the donors, 150 million to 200 million T cells yielded some 110 million unique TCR beta sequences and 276 Gb of sequence data. Besides the first cohort of some 670 subjects, a separate validation cohort made up of 120 different subjects was used. In a later analysis, previously published TCR beta repertoires from about 640 donors were re-analyzed and high-resolution HLA genotyping was added so that TCR occurrence patterns could be studied. Four or five DR-DQ haplotypes were treated as single units for association and clustering because of strong linkage in the cohort. Typing coverage varied by locus: roughly 629-640 donors for A, B, C, DRB1 and DQB1; more than 500 for DQA1; nearly 610 for DPA1; 450 to 480 for DPB1. The study used immunosequencing to profile the T cell repertoires of some 600 subjects and linked those repertoires to cytomegalovirus serostatus. An earlier analysis of some 500 of the donors applied high-throughput TCR beta sequencing to assess whether each TCR beta V gene segment acted as functional or pseudogenic. On average, around 230,000 unique TCR beta nucleotide sequences were sequenced per donor among roughly 430 genotyped donors of the cohort, with roughly 18% of those sequences being non-productive. Class I and class II HLA loci were covered by the typing at four-digit resolution. Rather than drawing on any new phenotypic data, the later analysis identified candidate immune exposures from TCR beta sequences and the way those sequences occurred across donors. The study aimed to test whether cataloging public T cell receptors could reveal signatures of past pathogen exposure. High-throughput TCR immunosequencing, statistical association of individual TCRs with disease status, and machine learning were combined to predict cytomegalovirus infection status. Alongside the repertoire data, information on donor age, sex, ethnicity and CMV serostatus was compiled. Among the approximately 400 genotyped donors, roughly 80% belonged to the genetic ancestry cluster associated with self-reported Caucasian donors. Approximately 300 gigabases of sequencing data and roughly 80 million unique TCR sequences made up an early release that covered several hundred HLA-typed donors. All discovery cohort repertoires had been generated using a single sequencing platform. A later genetic analysis used genome-wide SNP genotypes for about three fifths of the roughly 700 donors, treating that subset as a discovery cohort.

The library was built by means of the immunoSEQ multiplex PCR assay. For the multiplex PCR, a mixture combining 60 forward primers for TCR Vbeta segments and 13 reverse primers for TCR Jbeta segments was used. The CDR3 region of rearranged TCR beta genes was amplified from genomic DNA by a multiplex PCR assay. Amplified TCR beta libraries were sequenced as 87-base-pair reads on the Illumina HiSeq System. As for how the authors treated the data: A later analysis tallied roughly 80 million unique TCR beta chains across the 666 repertoires, and approximately 12 million of those chains were shared by two or more donors. To remove PCR and sequencing errors, raw reads were error-corrected and collapsed into unique sequences using a nearest-neighbor algorithm that merged closely related sequences. CDR3 sequences were aligned to IMGT reference sequences to assign V, D and J gene segments. Each retained sequence needed at least a six-nucleotide match to both a V gene segment and a J gene segment. Rearrangements were classified as productive when the CDR3 lacked stop codons and remained in frame with V and J, and all other rearrangements were classified as non-productive. Following IMGT convention, CDR3 was defined as the stretch from the second conserved V-encoded cysteine to the conserved J-encoded phenylalanine. The earlier analysis of 587 of the donors excluded sequences that lacked an unambiguous match to a single V gene segment. In an earlier analysis of approximately 590 of the donors, V segments were called functional above 56.7% productive rearrangements and were called segregating when the between-donor standard deviation exceeded 5%. To diagnose cytomegalovirus status from the catalog of TCR beta chain sequences, a statistical classification framework was built. In a later analysis, TCR nucleotide sequences were compared against IMGT/GENE-DB human TR gene sequences so that V and J genes could be assigned. A later analysis assigned CDR3 sequences and most-parsimonious VDJ recombination scenarios with the TCRdist pipeline. In a later analysis, each TCR beta chain was defined by its CDR3 amino acid sequence together with its V-gene family, and reads lacking a unique V-gene family were excluded. In a later analysis, some 600 highly shared, low-generation-probability nucleotide sequences were removed to address suspected cross-contamination and a sequencing artifact. In a later analysis, a clonal expansion index was calculated for each public chain from normalized within-repertoire ranks of inferred template counts. In a later analysis, generation probabilities were computed using a VDJ recombination model fitted to out-of-frame rearrangements, and the results were checked against IGoR. In a later analysis, TCR-TCR, TCR-HLA and TCR-CMV co-occurrence was scored with hypergeometric tests, and a repertoire-size bias correction was applied to TCR pairs. False discovery rates were estimated in a later analysis by permuting HLA or CMV assignments 20 times. In a later analysis, co-occurring TCRs were grouped using DBSCAN, and TCRdist sequence similarity was added for clustering within HLA-allele-positive subsets. Co-occurrence clustering excluded repertoires with fewer than 30,000 or more than 120,000 public chains, plus five with anomalous nucleotide sharing. TCRdb took this table from immuneACCESS and kept in-frame rearrangements with V and J called. Such tables lack part of the clones; where checked against another copy, unresolved V genes explain under half of the gap, and the rest is unexplained. The DNA gave D and trimming, while V, J and clone size come from that table. This sample is represented by 200,000 to 250,000 clones; more than 75% of them were singletons. The ten largest make up around 1.2% of the sample.

Beyond this particular receptor, the publication reports: Most CMV-associated TCR beta chains appeared to be HLA-restricted in a later analysis, and the HLA associations seemed to be driven largely by CMV exposure. In an earlier analysis of about 600 of the donors, most TCR beta V segments appeared in productive rearrangements about 87% or about 30% of the time, broadly matching IMGT annotations. Because some donors lacked HLA typing at each locus, the association tests relied only on the typed subset. In this cohort, only TCR beta chains were sequenced, and detectable features were limited by the absence of alpha or paired-chain data. Three of the identified cytomegalovirus-associated TCR beta chains were confirmed in vitro to be specific for cytomegalovirus antigens. A further reported finding was that TCR beta sequences accurately predicted the HLA-A and HLA-B alleles for most subjects in the first cohort. Linkage disequilibrium might explain the correlated functional status among segregating V segments, but an unknown experimental factor could not be ruled out. The sequencing pipeline was judged likely to have produced a cluster of highly shared sequence variants as a technical artifact. When HLA alleles, especially DR and DQ, strongly co-occurred, attributing TCR associations to individual alleles was difficult. Because counts were too low, fewer than 20 rarely observed V segments, including chromosome 9 orphons, were excluded from the earlier analysis of around 640 of the donors. According to a later analysis, parvovirus B19, influenza, CMV and Epstein-Barr virus appeared linked to several top co-occurrence clusters. In a later genetic analysis, fewer N-insertions in productive TCRs were reported among donors in an Asian-associated ancestry cluster than the approximately 670-donor mean. According to the authors, the approach could potentially be generalized to other disease states and immunological phenotypes. In both the original and validation cohorts, the classifier was reported to diagnose cytomegalovirus status with high specificity and sensitivity. Most TCR sequences were observed very rarely across donors, whereas some public TCRs were present in many individuals. In a later analysis, the rate of TCR association differed among HLA loci, with DRB1 alleles having the most associated TCRs and HLA-C alleles having the fewest. A total of around 150 TCR beta chains were listed by the study as associated with cytomegalovirus. Presence/absence analyses assumed roughly uniform sequencing depth across donors, an assumption that may not hold. In a later analysis, HLA-associated TCR beta chains showed more clonal expansion and lower generation probabilities than non-associated chains that were equally common. Some IMGT-functional V segments, including TRBV6-2 and TRBV6-3, could not be distinguished by the 87-base-pair reads and were therefore excluded. For the cohort, immune exposure information was limited to CMV serostatus. A later analysis associated some 17,000 TCR beta sequences with specific HLA alleles at a false discovery rate of 0.05. A later genetic analysis associated a missense DCLRE1C variant with V-gene and J-gene trimming of TCR beta chains, and an independent cohort replicated the association.

Measured from the cysteine to the phenylalanine, the CDR3 is 17 residues long. Only CDR3 DNA remains: 51 bases, in frame from the first base. The germline V gene supplies CDR1 LGHNA and CDR2 YNFKEQ. Germline trimming: 0 bases from V, 2 bases from J; junction bases outside gene matches: 8. The cohort was made up of about 610 healthy bone marrow donors. All cohort members were sampled while nominally healthy, although unrecorded immune exposures were likely present. CMV serostatus was recorded as positive for 250 to 300 and negative for about 55% of the roughly 700 cohort members, whereas no CMV serostatus was recorded for the donor in question. Every donor gave a peripheral blood sample, and the peripheral blood mononuclear cells from that sample were used for TCR beta sequencing. Genomic DNA extraction from the blood cell samples was performed with the Qiagen DNeasy Blood Extraction Kit. Comment on this clone: No cognate antigen has been identified for it. No quality values exist for individual bases; no much larger clone is one base distant.

This chain joins TRBV4-2 to TRBJ2-3, with 7 bases aligning to TRBD1. Sequenced: PBMCs. This receptor was identified in a human donor in good health. Read as DNA, the sequence is TGTGCCAGCAGCCAAGAACTAAGACAGGGATCCACAGATACGCAGTATTTT. Translated, this gives CASSQELRQGSTDTQYF.